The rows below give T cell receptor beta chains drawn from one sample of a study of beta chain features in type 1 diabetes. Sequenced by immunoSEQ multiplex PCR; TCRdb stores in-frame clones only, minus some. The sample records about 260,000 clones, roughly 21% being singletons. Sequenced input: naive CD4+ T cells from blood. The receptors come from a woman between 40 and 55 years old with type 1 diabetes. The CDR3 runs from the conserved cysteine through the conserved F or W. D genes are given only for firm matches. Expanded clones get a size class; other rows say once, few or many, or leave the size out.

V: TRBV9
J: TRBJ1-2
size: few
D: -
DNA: TGTGCCAGCAGCGTAGCCGACGGGGGCTACACCTTC
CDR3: CASSVADGGYTF

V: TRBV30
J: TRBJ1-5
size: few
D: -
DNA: TGTGCCTGGAGCGGGGTTCGAGGGAGGAGAAGCAATCAGCCCCAGCATTTT
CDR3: CAWSGVRGRRSNQPQHF

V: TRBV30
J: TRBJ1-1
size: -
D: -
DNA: TGTGCCTGGAGTGGAGGCCAAGCTTACGGTGAAGCTTTCTTT
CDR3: CAWSGGQAYGEAFF

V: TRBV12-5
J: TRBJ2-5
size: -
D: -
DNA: TGTGCTAGTGGTTCGACAGGCCAAGAGACCCAGTACTTC
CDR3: CASGSTGQETQYF

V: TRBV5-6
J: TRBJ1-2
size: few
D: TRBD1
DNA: TGTGCCAGCAGCTTGGGGGCAGGGGGTTATGGCTACACCTTC
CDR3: CASSLGAGGYGYTF

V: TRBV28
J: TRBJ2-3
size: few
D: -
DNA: TGTGCCAGCAGTCCGGGACAACCCACAGATACGCAGTATTTT
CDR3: CASSPGQPTDTQYF

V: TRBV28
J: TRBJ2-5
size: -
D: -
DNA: TGTGCCAGCAGTTTATCCTGGACCCAGTACTTC
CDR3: CASSLSWTQYF

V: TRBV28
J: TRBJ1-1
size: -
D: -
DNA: TGTGCCAGCAGCTTGGAGGATGTGGCTGAAGCTTTCTTT
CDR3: CASSLEDVAEAFF

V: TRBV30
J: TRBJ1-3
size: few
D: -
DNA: TGTGCCTGGAGCTATGGTTCCTCTGGAAACACCATATATTTT
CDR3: CAWSYGSSGNTIYF

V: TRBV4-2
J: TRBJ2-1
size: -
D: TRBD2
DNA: TGTGCCAGCAGCCAAGCGCTAGCGGGAGTACGGGAGCAGTTCTTC
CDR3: CASSQALAGVREQFF